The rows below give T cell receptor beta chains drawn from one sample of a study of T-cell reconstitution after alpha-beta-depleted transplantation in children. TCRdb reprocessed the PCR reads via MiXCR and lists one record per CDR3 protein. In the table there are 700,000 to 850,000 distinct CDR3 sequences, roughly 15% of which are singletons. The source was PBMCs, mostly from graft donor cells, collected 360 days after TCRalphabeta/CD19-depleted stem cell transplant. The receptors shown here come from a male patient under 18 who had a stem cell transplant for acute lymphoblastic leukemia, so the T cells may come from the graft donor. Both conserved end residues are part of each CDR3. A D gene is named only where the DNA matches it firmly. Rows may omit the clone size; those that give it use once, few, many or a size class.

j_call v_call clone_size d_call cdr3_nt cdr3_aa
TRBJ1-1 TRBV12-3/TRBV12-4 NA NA TGTGCCAGCAACATCAGGGGTGAAGCTTTCTTT CASNIRGEAFF
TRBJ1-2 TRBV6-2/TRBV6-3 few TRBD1 TGTGCCAGCAGTTACCCCTTGACAGGGGGCATTGACTACACCTTC CASSYPLTGGIDYTF
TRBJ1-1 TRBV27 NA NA TGTGCCAGCAGTTTATCGGACGGGAACACTGAAGCTTTCTTT CASSLSDGNTEAFF
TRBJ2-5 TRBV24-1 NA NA TGTGCCACCAGTGATTGGGTAGCAGAAACTAGAATGTCCCAAGAGACCCAGTACTTC CATSDWVAETRMSQETQYF
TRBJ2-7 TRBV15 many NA TGTGCCACCAGCAGAGCAGGGAGAAGCTACGAGCAGTACTTC CATSRAGRSYEQYF
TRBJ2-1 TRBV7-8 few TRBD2 TGTGCCAGCAGCTTAGTAGCGGGACTAGCGGTCGAGCAGTTCTTC CASSLVAGLAVEQFF
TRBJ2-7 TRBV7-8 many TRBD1 TGTGCCAGCAGCTTATTAGGGGGACAGCGATCCTCCTACGAGCAGTACTTC CASSLLGGQRSSYEQYF
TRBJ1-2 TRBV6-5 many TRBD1 TGTGCCAGCAGTTACTTCCCGACAGGGAAGAATGGCTACACCTTC CASSYFPTGKNGYTF
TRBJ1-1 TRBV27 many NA TGTGCCAGCAGTACGCGACCGGGACACAGAAGCCCTGAAGCTTTCTTT CASSTRPGHRSPEAFF
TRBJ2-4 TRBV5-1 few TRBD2 TGCGCCAGCAGCCCCTTGGCTAGCGGGATCTCGGGGGAAAACATTCAGTACTTC CASSPLASGISGENIQYF
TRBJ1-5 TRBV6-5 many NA TGTGCCAGCAGTTACTCGAAGTCAGCGGGCAATCAGCCCCAGCATTTT CASSYSKSAGNQPQHF
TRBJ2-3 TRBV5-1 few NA TGCGCCAGCAGCTTAGAAAGACGCACAGATACGCAGTATTTT CASSLERRTDTQYF
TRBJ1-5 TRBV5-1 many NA TGCGCCAGCAGCTTGGATGGTGGCAGCTGGCGGCAGCCCCAGCATTTT CASSLDGGSWRQPQHF
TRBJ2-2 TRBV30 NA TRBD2 TGTGCCTGCTCTAAACTTATGACTAGCAACACCGGGGAGCTGTTTTTT CACSKLMTSNTGELFF
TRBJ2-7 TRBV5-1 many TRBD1 TGCGCCAGCAGCTGGGGGACAGGGGGCTACGAGCAGTACTTC CASSWGTGGYEQYF
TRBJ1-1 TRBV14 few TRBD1 TGTGCCAGCAGCCAGAGACAGGGCTCCCTGAACACTGAAGCTTTCTTT CASSQRQGSLNTEAFF
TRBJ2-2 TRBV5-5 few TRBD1 TGTGCCAGCAGCTTGCGGACAGGGTCCCCCGGGGAGCTGTTTTTT CASSLRTGSPGELFF
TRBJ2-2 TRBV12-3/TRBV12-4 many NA TGTGCCAGCAGTTCCGACCCCCTCTCCATTGATCTGGGGGAGCTGTTTTTT CASSSDPLSIDLGELFF
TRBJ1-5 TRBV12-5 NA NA TGTGCTAGTACAGTCAACAATCAGCCCCAGCATTTT CASTVNNQPQHF
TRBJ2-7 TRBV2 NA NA TGTGCCAGCAAAAGGGGGGACCTCTCCTACGAGCAGTACTTC CASKRGDLSYEQYF
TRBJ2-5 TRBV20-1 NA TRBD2 TGCAGTGCTCTAGCGGGAGGAGGCGAGACCCAGTACTTC CSALAGGGETQYF
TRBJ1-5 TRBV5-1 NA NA TGCGCCAGCAGCTTGGGGCCAGGGGAGGATCAGCCCCAGCATTTT CASSLGPGEDQPQHF
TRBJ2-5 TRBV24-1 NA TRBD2 TGTGCCACCAGTGACCCACACGCTAGCGGGGTTGAGACCCAGTACTTC CATSDPHASGVETQYF
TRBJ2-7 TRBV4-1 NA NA TGCGCCAGCAGCCAAAGAACAGGGCTAACCTACGAGCAGTACTTC CASSQRTGLTYEQYF
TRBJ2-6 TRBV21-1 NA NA TGTGCCAGCACCTCCGGGATGGACAGGGGGCCTGGGGCCAACGTCCTGACTTTC CASTSGMDRGPGANVLTF
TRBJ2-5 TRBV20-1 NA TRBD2 TGCAGTGCTAGTTCTTCTCCGGGACTAGCCTTAGAGACCCAGTACTTC CSASSSPGLALETQYF
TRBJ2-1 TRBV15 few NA TGTGCCACCAGCAGAGATTTCCTGGGGTTCAATGAGCAGTTCTTC CATSRDFLGFNEQFF
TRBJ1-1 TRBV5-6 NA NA TGTGCCAGCAGCTTGGGGTCAGGGACGGCTTTCTTT CASSLGSGTAFF
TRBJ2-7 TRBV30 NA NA TGTGCCTGGACGGCAGGGGACTACGAGCAGTACTTC CAWTAGDYEQYF
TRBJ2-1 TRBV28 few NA TGTGCCAGTGGGGACGGGGGGCTATCCTACAATGAGCAGTTCTTC CASGDGGLSYNEQFF
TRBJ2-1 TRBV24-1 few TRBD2 TGTGCCACCAGTGATTTGGGGCCTAGCGGGAGGTACAATGAGCAGTTCTTC CATSDLGPSGRYNEQFF
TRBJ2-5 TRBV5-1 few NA TGCGCCAGCAGCGGAGGGGGCCTGGAGACCCAGTACTTC CASSGGGLETQYF